Shown below are 6 T cell receptor beta chains from a single sample sequenced in a study of cytomegalovirus exposure and HLA in healthy donors. Clones were read by immunoSEQ multiplex PCR, and TCRdb kept only the in-frame ones, dropping some. The sample holds roughly 130,000 clones, around four fifths seen once. The source material was PBMCs. These TCRs come from a woman aged 30 to 39 in good health and CMV-seronegative.

This clone was found a few times. This chain joins TRBV5-1 and TRBJ2-7, with 12 positions matching TRBD2. This CDR3 region has 16 residues. With 0 bases clipped from V and 7 bases from J, the junction kept 8 bases outside the gene matches. Germline CDR1 is SGHRS and CDR2 is YFSETQ. Here the CDR3 reads CASSLVASGGGSEQYF. CDR3 DNA sequence: TGCGCCAGCAGCTTGGTGGCTAGCGGGGGGGGTTCGGAGCAGTACTTC.

This rearrangement joins TRBV4-3 to TRBJ1-4; no clear D. The CDR3 contains 13 residues. The germline V gene has CDR1 LGHNA and CDR2 YSLEER. Deletions cut 0 bases from V and 12 bases from J, with 11 bases between. CDR3 region: CASSQEERVELFF. The CDR3 DNA sequence: TGCGCCAGCAGCCAAGAAGAACGAGTAGAACTGTTTTTT.

The chain has TRBV6-5 and TRBJ2-7, with D possibly TRBD2 on 6 matching bases. Germline CDR1 MNHEY, CDR2 SVGAGI. The CDR3 has 15 residues. V was pared by 2 bases and J by 3 bases, with 14 bases between. This CDR3 is CASSYPRTGLYEQYF. The CDR3, as DNA: TGTGCCAGCAGTTACCCCCGGACGGGACTCTACGAGCAGTACTTC.

In DNA, the CDR3 is TGTGCCAGCAGCATTAGCGGGGGAGAAAATGAGCAGTTCTTC. The encoded protein is CASSISGGENEQFF. This rearrangement joins TRBV9 to TRBJ2-1; 9 bases map to TRBD2. Germline lookup yields CDR1 SGDLS and CDR2 YYNGEE. The CDR3 sequence is 14 residues long. Unmatched junction bases numbered 6, after V lost 4 bases and J lost 7 bases. The full variable domain, its missing parts supplied by reference TRBV9 and TRBJ2-1, is DSGVTQTPKHLITATGQRVTLRCSPRSGDLSVYWYQQSLDQGLQFLIQYYNGEERAKGNILERFSAQQFPDLHSELNLSSLELGDSALYFCASSISGGENEQFFGPGTRLTVL.

V is TRBV28 and J is TRBJ1-4; possibly TRBD1 for D (6 bases). Germline lookup yields CDR1 MDHEN and CDR2 SYDVKM. The CDR3 extends over 14 amino acids. V lost 6 bases, J lost 5 bases, and 13 bases lay in between. CDR3 sequence: CASSPGTKNEKLFF. The CDR3 DNA reads as TGTGCCAGCAGCCCCGGGACAAAGAATGAAAAACTGTTTTTT.

This clone was recorded a few times. J is TRBJ1-5 and V is TRBV7-9; the match to TRBD1 covers 9 bases. J was trimmed by 6 bases and V by 1 base; bases with no gene match: 4. The germline gives CDR1 SEHNR, CDR2 FQNEAQ (reference sequence). CDR3 length: 15 residues. The CDR3 protein is CASSLEGQGLQPQHF. For the CDR3, the DNA is TGTGCCAGCAGCTTAGAAGGACAGGGGCTTCAGCCCCAGCATTTT. Using reference TRBV7-9 and TRBJ1-5 for the parts outside the CDR3, the full variable domain is DTGVSQNPRHKITKRGQNVTFRCDPISEHNRLYWYRQTLGQGPEFLTYFQNEAQLEKSRLLSDRFSAERPKGSFSTLEIQRTEQGDSAMYLCASSLEGQGLQPQHFGDGTRLSIL.